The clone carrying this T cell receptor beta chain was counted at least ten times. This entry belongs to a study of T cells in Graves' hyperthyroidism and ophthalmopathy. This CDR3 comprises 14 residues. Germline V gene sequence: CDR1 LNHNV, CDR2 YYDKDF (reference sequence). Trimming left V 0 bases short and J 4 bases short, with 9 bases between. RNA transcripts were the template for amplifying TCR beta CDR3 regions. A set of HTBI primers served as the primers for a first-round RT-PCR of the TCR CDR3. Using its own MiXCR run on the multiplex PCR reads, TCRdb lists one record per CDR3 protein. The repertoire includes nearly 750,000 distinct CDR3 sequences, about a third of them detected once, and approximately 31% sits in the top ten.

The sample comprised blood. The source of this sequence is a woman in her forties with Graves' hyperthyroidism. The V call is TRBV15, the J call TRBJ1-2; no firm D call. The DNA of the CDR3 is TGTGCCACCAGCAGAGATCCAGGCGGCTATGGCTACACCTTC. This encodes CATSRDPGGYGYTF.